Listed here is a single T cell receptor beta chain. Distinct nucleotide sequences in the sample also encode this CDR3. Produced via immunoSEQ multiplex PCR; TCRdb's table is partial and in-frame only. The sample has about 2.4 million clones; 85% to 95% are singletons. The source of the sample is a study of shared clonotypes between healthy human individuals. The overall study: Researchers assigned three CD4 naive, three CD4 memory, two CD8 naive and one CD8 memory plate to each donor.

This CDR3 has 12 amino acids. CDR1 SGHTA and CDR2 FQGNSA come from the germline V gene. V was clipped by 4 bases and J by 5 bases, with 8 bases between them. V and J are TRBV7-2 and TRBJ2-5, with D unclear. The sample was naive CD4+ T cells sorted from blood. Regarding subset: CD45RA+ positively selected. The sequence derives from a man between 18 and 29 years old in good health. DNA of the CDR3: TGTGCCAGCAGCTGGGTGGGGGAGACCCAGTACTTC. As protein: CASSWVGETQYF.